A selection of T cell receptor beta chains follows, all from one sample in a study of blood T cell repertoires in COVID-19. Profiling relied on immunoSEQ multiplex PCR, and the TCRdb table lists in-frame clones only, not all of them. The table shows about 440,000 clones, with 90% occurring only once. The sample comprised PBMCs or T cells enriched from blood (not recorded which). The origin of the receptors is a man aged 18 to 30 who had recovered from COVID-19. Both conserved end residues are part of each CDR3. The D gene is left open where the match is weak. Rows may omit the clone size; those that give it use once, few, many or a size class.

J gene: TRBJ2-7; D gene: TRBD2; clone size: .; V gene: TRBV9; CDR3 protein: CASSVGSISGRGYEQYF; CDR3 DNA: TGTGCCAGCAGCGTAGGATCGATTAGCGGGAGAGGATACGAGCAGTACTTC
J gene: TRBJ2-3; D gene: TRBD2; clone size: .; V gene: TRBV2; CDR3 protein: CASSVGTSGTDTQYF; CDR3 DNA: TGTGCCAGCAGTGTAGGGACTAGCGGCACAGATACGCAGTATTTT
J gene: TRBJ2-3; D gene: .; clone size: .; V gene: TRBV6-5; CDR3 protein: CASSFITDTQYF; CDR3 DNA: TGTGCCAGCAGTTTCATCACAGATACGCAGTATTTT
J gene: TRBJ1-1; D gene: .; clone size: .; V gene: TRBV4-1; CDR3 protein: CASSLGSGTEAFF; CDR3 DNA: TGCGCCAGCAGCCTAGGGTCGGGGACTGAAGCTTTCTTT
J gene: TRBJ2-5; D gene: TRBD2; clone size: .; V gene: TRBV15; CDR3 protein: CATSRALAGVSQETQYF; CDR3 DNA: TGTGCCACCAGCAGGGCACTAGCGGGAGTGTCCCAAGAGACCCAGTACTTC
J gene: TRBJ2-3; D gene: TRBD2; clone size: once; V gene: TRBV5-1; CDR3 protein: CASSLSGDTDTQYF; CDR3 DNA: TGCGCCAGCAGCTTAAGCGGGGACACAGATACGCAGTATTTT
J gene: TRBJ2-3; D gene: .; clone size: .; V gene: TRBV10-1; CDR3 protein: CASSESRLNTDTQYF; CDR3 DNA: TGCGCCAGCAGTGAGTCGAGACTAAACACAGATACGCAGTATTTT
J gene: TRBJ1-4; D gene: .; clone size: .; V gene: TRBV27; CDR3 protein: CASSPRINEKLFF; CDR3 DNA: TGTGCCAGCAGTCCGCGGATCAATGAAAAACTGTTTTTT
J gene: TRBJ1-2; D gene: .; clone size: .; V gene: TRBV19; CDR3 protein: CASSIGQDRRGYGYTF; CDR3 DNA: TGTGCCAGTAGTATAGGTCAGGACCGGCGGGGCTATGGCTACACCTTC
J gene: TRBJ1-4; D gene: .; clone size: .; V gene: TRBV15; CDR3 protein: CATSRVVNEKLFF; CDR3 DNA: TGTGCCACCAGCAGAGTCGTAAATGAAAAACTGTTTTTT
J gene: TRBJ1-6; D gene: .; clone size: .; V gene: TRBV28; CDR3 protein: CASTATVLGAPLHF; CDR3 DNA: TGTGCCAGCACCGCGACAGTCCTTGGGGCACCCCTCCACTTT
J gene: TRBJ1-3; D gene: .; clone size: .; V gene: TRBV9; CDR3 protein: CASSVAGSSGNTIYF; CDR3 DNA: TGTGCCAGCAGCGTAGCTGGGAGCTCTGGAAACACCATATATTTT
J gene: TRBJ1-4; D gene: .; clone size: .; V gene: TRBV7-9; CDR3 protein: CASSSGVELFF; CDR3 DNA: TGTGCCAGCAGCTCGGGTGTCGAACTGTTTTTT
J gene: TRBJ1-5; D gene: .; clone size: .; V gene: TRBV18; CDR3 protein: CASSPRRPETALSNQPQHF; CDR3 DNA: TGTGCCAGCTCACCACGGCGTCCGGAGACAGCCCTTAGCAATCAGCCCCAGCATTTT
J gene: TRBJ2-3; D gene: .; clone size: .; V gene: TRBV5-1; CDR3 protein: CASMVVTSTDTQYF; CDR3 DNA: TGCGCCAGCATGGTAGTAACGAGCACAGATACGCAGTATTTT
J gene: TRBJ1-4; D gene: .; clone size: .; V gene: TRBV18; CDR3 protein: CASSPSSLRANEKLFF; CDR3 DNA: TGTGCCAGCTCACCAAGCTCGCTCAGGGCTAATGAAAAACTGTTTTTT